Here is one T cell receptor (beta chain) with its context. Its antigen is as yet unknown. The CDR3 totals 11 residues. The V end was cut by 10 bases, the J end by 4 bases, with 10 bases between. In germline, CDR1 is ENHRY, CDR2 SYGVKD. With a J-beta primer mix and a sample-barcoded 5' primer, a second PCR ran about 6 to 11 cycles. Via MiXCR, TCRdb re-called the 5' RACE reads, giving one row per CDR3 protein. The sample consists of about 1.6 million distinct CDR3 sequences, almost 35% of them appearing once. These data come from a study of blood T cells in healthy people across ages. Study-wide results and caveats: Measured against age, TCR beta diversity per million T cells decreased in a roughly linear manner.

The source is a woman in her 30s in good health. The rearrangement joins TRBV10-3 to TRBJ1-1; D is undetermined. The source material was blood. CDR3 amino acids: CATHRGTEAFF. Written as DNA, the CDR3 is TGTGCCACCCACAGAGGCACTGAAGCTTTCTTT.